This paragraph reports one T cell receptor beta chain. CDR3 size: 16 residues. With V trimmed by 5 bases and J by 13 bases, 18 bases remained unmatched. Germline V gene data show CDR1 as SGHTA and CDR2 as FQGNSA. The material for each subset, its genomic DNA, was split evenly across several immunoSEQ plates. Profiling relied on immunoSEQ multiplex PCR, and the TCRdb table lists in-frame clones only, not all of them. The repertoire has 550,000 to 700,000 clones, around 78% of them found once; the top ten carry 1.5% to 2%. These data come from a study of shared clonotypes between healthy human individuals. Study information: Used for every donor were three CD4 naive, three CD4 memory, two CD8 naive and one CD8 memory plate.

The chain carries TRBV7-2 and TRBJ2-4; 9 bases are a match to TRBD2. Sequencing was performed on memory CD4+ T cells sorted from blood. Subset defined: CD45RA-negative fraction. The receptor comes from a woman in her 30s in good health. CDR3 DNA sequence: TGTGCCAGCAGCACCTTCGGGGGTATAGCGGGAGAATTACAGTACTTC. This gives the protein CASSTFGGIAGELQYF.